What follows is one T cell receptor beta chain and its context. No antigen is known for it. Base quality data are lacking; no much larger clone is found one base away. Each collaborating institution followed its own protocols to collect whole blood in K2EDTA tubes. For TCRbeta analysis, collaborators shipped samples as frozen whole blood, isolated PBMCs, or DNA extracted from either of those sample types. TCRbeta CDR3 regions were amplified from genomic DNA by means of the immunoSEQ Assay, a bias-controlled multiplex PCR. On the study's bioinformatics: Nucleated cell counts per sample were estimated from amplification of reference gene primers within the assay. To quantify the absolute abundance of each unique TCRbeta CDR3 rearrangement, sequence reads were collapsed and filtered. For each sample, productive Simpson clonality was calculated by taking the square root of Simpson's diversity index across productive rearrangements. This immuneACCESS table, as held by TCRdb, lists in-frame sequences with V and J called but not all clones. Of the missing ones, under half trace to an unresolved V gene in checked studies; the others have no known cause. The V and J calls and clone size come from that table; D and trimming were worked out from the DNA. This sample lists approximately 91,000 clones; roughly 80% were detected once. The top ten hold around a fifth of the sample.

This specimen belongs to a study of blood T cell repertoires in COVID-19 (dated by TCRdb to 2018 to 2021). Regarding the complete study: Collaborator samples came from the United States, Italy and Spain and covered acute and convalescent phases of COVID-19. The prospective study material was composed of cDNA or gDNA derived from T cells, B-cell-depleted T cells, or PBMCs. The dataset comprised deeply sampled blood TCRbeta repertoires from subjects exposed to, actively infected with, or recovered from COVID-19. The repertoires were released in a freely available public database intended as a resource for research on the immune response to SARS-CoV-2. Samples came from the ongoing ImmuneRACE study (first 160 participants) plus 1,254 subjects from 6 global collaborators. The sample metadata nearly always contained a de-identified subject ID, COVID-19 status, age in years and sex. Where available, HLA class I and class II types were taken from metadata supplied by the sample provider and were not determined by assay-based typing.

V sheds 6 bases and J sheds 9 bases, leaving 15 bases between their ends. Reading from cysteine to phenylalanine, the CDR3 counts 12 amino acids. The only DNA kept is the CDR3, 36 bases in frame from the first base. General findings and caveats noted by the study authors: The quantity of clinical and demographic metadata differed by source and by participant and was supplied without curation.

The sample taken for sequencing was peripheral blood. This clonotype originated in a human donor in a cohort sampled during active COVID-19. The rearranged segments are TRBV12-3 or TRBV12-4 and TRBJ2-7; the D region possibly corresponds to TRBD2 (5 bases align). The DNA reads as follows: TGTGCCAGCAGCCGTTCTAGCCTTTGGCAGTACTTC. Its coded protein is CASSRSSLWQYF.